Following are 11 T cell receptor beta chains from one sample sequenced in a study of T cell changes during pregnancy in multiple sclerosis. Method: immunoSEQ multiplex PCR; TCRdb's copy keeps in-frame clones and lacks some. The top ten clones hold approximately 6.9% of a sample with about 23,000 clones, roughly 89% of them seen once. The material sequenced was CD8+ T cells from peripheral blood mononuclear cells, taken in the first trimester of pregnancy. All receptors come from a female donor with multiple sclerosis, enrolled in a pregnancy study.

The V gene is TRBV6-5, the J gene TRBJ2-7; D gene unclear. Germline V gives CDR1 MNHEY, CDR2 SVGAGI. The germline V and J ends were trimmed by 2 bases and 3 bases, with 17 bases remaining between them. The CDR3 extends over 16 amino acids. CDR3 protein: CASSYQASPSYYEQYF. The CDR3 nucleotides are TGTGCCAGCAGTTACCAAGCGTCACCTTCCTACTACGAGCAGTACTTC.

The rearrangement links TRBV6-6 to TRBJ2-3; the D is unclear. Germline V gene lookup returns CDR1 MNHNY and CDR2 SVGAGI (reference sequence). V lost 4 bases to trimming and J lost 0 bases, with 14 bases between them. This CDR3 has 16 residues. In DNA form, the CDR3 reads TGTGCCAGCAGTTTCATACTGAATCCTAGCACAGATACGCAGTATTTT. It translates to CASSFILNPSTDTQYF.

The V call is TRBV7-3, the J call TRBJ2-2; weak D call: TRBD1 (7 bases). The CDR3 is made up of 16 amino acids. The germline CDR1 and CDR2 sequences are SGHTA and FQGTGA. Trimming took 5 bases from V and 3 from J, leaving 16 bases between them. The CDR3 is CASSLSGGGYTGELFF. Here the CDR3 DNA reads TGTGCCAGCAGCCTAAGTGGAGGGGGCTACACCGGGGAGCTGTTTTTT.

In this sample, this clone turned up once. The chain recombines TRBV2 with TRBJ2-2, with D perhaps TRBD2 (6 bases). The CDR3 consists of 15 residues. V lost 4 bases to trimming and J lost 6 bases, with 15 bases between them. Per germline, CDR1 SNHLY and CDR2 FYNNEI. The CDR3 reads CASSALAWFPGELFF. CDR3 nucleotides: TGTGCCAGCAGTGCGCTAGCGTGGTTCCCCGGGGAGCTGTTTTTT. The whole variable domain, remainder taken from reference TRBV2 and TRBJ2-2, is EPEVTQTPSHQVTQMGQEVILRCVPISNHLYFYWYRQILGQKVEFLVSFYNNEISEKSEIFDDQFSVERPDGSNFTLKIRSTKLEDSAMYFCASSALAWFPGELFFGEGSRLTVL.

The rearrangement links TRBV7-9 to TRBJ2-2, with D possibly being TRBD2 (5 bases). Germline V gene data show CDR1 as SEHNR and CDR2 as FQNEAQ (reference sequence). V lost 6 bases, J lost 5 bases, and 13 bases lay in between. The CDR3 is 14 residues long. The chain's CDR3 is CASRGDLSTGELFF. For the CDR3, the DNA is TGTGCCAGCAGGGGAGACTTATCAACCGGGGAGCTGTTTTTT.

This chain connects TRBV9 to TRBJ2-2, with no clear D. Per the germline V gene, CDR1 is SGDLS and CDR2 is YYNGEE. The CDR3 loop spans 15 amino acids. Trimming cost V 3 bases and J 2 bases, with 11 bases left between them. The CDR3 region is CASSGARPNTGELFF. CDR3 in DNA: TGTGCCAGCAGCGGAGCGAGACCTAACACCGGGGAGCTGTTTTTT.

The chain is built from TRBV11-3 and TRBJ2-1; 7 bases are a match to TRBD1. Per the germline V gene, CDR1 is SGHNT and CDR2 is YENEEA. The CDR3 is 14 residues long. J gave up 11 bases and V 5 bases, and 12 bases lay outside the gene matches. CDR3 nucleotide sequence: TGTGCCAGCAGCCCGCCTAACGACAGGGAAAAGCAGTTCTTC. Translating it yields CASSPPNDREKQFF.

This chain connects TRBV7-3 to TRBJ2-5; 11 bases are shared with TRBD1. CDR3 length equals 14 residues. With 5 bases clipped from V and 6 bases from J, the junction kept 5 bases outside the gene matches. CDR1 is SGHTA and CDR2 is FQGTGA in the germline V gene. Written as DNA, the CDR3 is TGTGCCAGCAGCGACGGACAGGGGGCTAAGACCCAGTACTTC. Translated, it gives CASSDGQGAKTQYF.

Here the CDR3 DNA reads TGTGCCAGCAGTGAAGGAGCGGGGGGACTTTACGAGCAGTACTTC. It is translated as CASSEGAGGLYEQYF. The chain uses TRBV2 and TRBJ2-7; 9 nucleotides line up with TRBD2. Germline lookup yields CDR1 SNHLY and CDR2 FYNNEI. This CDR3 region has 15 residues. V was clipped by 1 base and J by 4 bases; unmatched bases: 5.

Of note for this clone: Distinct nucleotide sequences in the sample also encode this CDR3. This chain joins TRBV5-4 and TRBJ2-7; 8 nucleotides match TRBD2. Germline CDR1 is SGHNT and CDR2 is YYREEE (reference sequence). J was trimmed by 6 bases and V by 5 bases; bases with no gene match: 10. This CDR3 has 14 amino acids. The CDR3: CASSSVSGSGEQYF. DNA of the CDR3: TGTGCCAGCAGTTCCGTCAGCGGGAGTGGCGAGCAGTACTTC.

The V and J genes are TRBV28 and TRBJ2-2; D is ambiguous. CDR3 length: 13 residues. The V gene lost 3 bases and the J gene lost 6 bases, with 8 bases spanning the gap. Per the germline V gene, CDR1 is MDHEN and CDR2 is SYDVKM. CDR3 nucleotide sequence: TGTGCCAGCAGTTTTGGCGAGGCCGGGGAGCTGTTTTTT. Translating it yields CASSFGEAGELFF.